The TCR beta chain described here comes from a study of Graves' ophthalmopathy and Graves' hyperthyroidism. This CDR3 has 13 amino acids. V lost 2 bases and J 5 bases, leaving 9 bases between the germline ends. Germline V gene lookup returns CDR1 SNHLY and CDR2 FYNNEI. Amplifying from RNA transcripts, the study obtained TCR beta CDR3 regions. The workflow started with a first-round RT-PCR run with HTBI primers and then moved on to a second-round multiplex PCR. TCRdb re-called the multiplex PCR reads with MiXCR, one entry per CDR3 protein. The sample lists under 400,000 distinct CDR3 sequences; roughly 15% were seen once. A diagnosis was made from clinical symptoms together with serum thyroxine, TRAb, thyroid ultrasound and orbital computed tomography.

The TCR sequence derives from an adult man with Graves' ophthalmopathy. The sequenced sample consisted of peripheral blood. The chain joins TRBV2 to TRBJ1-1; unclear D gene. The CDR3 sequence: CASSEPESTEAFF. The CDR3 nucleotides are TGTGCCAGCAGTGAACCTGAGTCAACTGAAGCTTTCTTT.